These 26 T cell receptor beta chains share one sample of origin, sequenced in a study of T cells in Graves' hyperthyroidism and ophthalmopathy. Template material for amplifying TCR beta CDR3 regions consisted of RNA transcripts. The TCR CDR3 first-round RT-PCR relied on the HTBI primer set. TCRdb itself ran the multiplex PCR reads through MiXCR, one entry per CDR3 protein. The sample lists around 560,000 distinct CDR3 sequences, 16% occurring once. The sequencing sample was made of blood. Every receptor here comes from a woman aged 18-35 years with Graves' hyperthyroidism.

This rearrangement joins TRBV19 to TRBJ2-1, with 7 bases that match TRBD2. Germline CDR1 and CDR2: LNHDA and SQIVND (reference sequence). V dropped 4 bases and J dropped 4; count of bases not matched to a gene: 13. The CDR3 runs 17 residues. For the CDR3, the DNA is TGTGCCAGTAGTACGCTCCTCGGAGCGGGAAGTTACAATGAGCAGTTCTTC. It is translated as CASSTLLGAGSYNEQFF.

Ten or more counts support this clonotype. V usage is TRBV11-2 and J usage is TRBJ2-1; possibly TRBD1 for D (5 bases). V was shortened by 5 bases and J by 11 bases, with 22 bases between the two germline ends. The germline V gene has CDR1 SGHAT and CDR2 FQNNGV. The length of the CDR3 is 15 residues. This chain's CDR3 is CASSPPRWGRGKQFF. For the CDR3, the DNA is TGTGCCAGCAGCCCCCCTCGCTGGGGTAGGGGAAAGCAGTTCTTC. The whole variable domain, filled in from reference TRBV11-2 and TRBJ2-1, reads EAGVAQSPRYKIIEKRQSVAFWCNPISGHATLYWYQQILGQGPKLLIQFQNNGVVDDSQLPKDRFSAERLKGVDSTLKIQPAKLEDSAVYLCASSPPRWGRGKQFFGPGTRLTVL.

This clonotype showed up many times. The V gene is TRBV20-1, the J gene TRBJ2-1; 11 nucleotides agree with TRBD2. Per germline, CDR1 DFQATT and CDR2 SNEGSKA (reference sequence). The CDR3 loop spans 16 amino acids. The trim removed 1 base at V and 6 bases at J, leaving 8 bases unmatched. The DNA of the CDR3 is TGCAGTGCTAGAGTTTTTAGCGGGGGGGCTGGCAATGAGCAGTTCTTC. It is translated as CSARVFSGGAGNEQFF.

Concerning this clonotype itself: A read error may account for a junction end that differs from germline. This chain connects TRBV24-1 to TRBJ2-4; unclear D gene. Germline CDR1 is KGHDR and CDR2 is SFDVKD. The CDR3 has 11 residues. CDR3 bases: TGCCGACACACCCGAAGGGACATTCAGTACTTC. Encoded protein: CRHTRRDIQYF.

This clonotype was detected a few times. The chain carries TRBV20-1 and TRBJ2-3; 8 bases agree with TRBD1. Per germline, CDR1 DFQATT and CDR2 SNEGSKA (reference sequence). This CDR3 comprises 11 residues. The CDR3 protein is CTPSLRGQEYF. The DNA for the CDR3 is TGCACTCCGTCTCTGCGGGGACAGGAGTATTTT.

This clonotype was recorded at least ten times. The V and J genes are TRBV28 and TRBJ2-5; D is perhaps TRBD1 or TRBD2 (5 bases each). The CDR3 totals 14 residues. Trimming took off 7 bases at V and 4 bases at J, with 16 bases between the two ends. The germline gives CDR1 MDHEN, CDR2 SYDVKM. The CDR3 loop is CASTPVGVRETQYF. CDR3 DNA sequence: TGTGCCAGCACTCCAGTGGGGGTCCGAGAGACCCAGTACTTC.

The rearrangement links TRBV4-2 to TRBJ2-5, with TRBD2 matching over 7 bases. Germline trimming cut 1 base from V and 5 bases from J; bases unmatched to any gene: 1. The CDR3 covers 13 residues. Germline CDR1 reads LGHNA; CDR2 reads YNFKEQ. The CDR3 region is CASSQAAGETQYF. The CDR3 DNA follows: TGTGCCAGCAGCCAAGCAGCGGGGGAGACCCAGTACTTC.

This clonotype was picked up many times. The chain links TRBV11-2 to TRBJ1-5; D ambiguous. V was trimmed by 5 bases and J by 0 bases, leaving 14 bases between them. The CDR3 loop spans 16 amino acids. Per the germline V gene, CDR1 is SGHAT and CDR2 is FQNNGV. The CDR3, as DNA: TGTGCCAGCAGCCCCGTTGCGGGTTATAGCAATCAGCCCCAGCATTTT. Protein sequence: CASSPVAGYSNQPQHF.

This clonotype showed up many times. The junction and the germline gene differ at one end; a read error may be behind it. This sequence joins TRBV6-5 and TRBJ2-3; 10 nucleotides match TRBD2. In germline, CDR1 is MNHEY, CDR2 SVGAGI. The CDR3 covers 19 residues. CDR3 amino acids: CASSYSDVRASGRTDTQYF. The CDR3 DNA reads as TGCGCCAGCAGTTACTCCGATGTTCGGGCTAGCGGGAGAACAGATACGCAGTATTTT.

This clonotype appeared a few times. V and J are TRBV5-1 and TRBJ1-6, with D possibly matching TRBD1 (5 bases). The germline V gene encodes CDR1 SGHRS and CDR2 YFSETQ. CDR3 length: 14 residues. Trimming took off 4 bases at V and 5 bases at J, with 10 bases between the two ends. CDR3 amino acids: CASSGAGDNSPLHF. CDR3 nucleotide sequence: TGCGCCAGCAGCGGGGCTGGCGATAATTCACCCCTCCACTTT.

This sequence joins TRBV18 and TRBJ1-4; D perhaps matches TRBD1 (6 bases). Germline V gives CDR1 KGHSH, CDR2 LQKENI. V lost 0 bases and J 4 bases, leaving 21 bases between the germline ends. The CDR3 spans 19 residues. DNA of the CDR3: TGTGCCAGCTCACCACCCACAACGGGACATACCAAAGTTAATGAAAAACTGTTTTTT. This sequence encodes CASSPPTTGHTKVNEKLFF.

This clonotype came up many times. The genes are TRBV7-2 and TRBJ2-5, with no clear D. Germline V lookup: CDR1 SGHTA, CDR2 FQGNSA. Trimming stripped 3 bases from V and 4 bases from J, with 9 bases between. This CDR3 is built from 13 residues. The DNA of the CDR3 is TGTGCCAGCAGCTTGTCCCGCCGAGAGACCCAGTACTTC. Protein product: CASSLSRRETQYF.

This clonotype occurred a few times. The CDR3 bases are TGTGCCAGCAGCTTAGAGGTGGGCGTAGCCAAAAACATTCAGTACTTC. Its protein product is CASSLEVGVAKNIQYF. The V call is TRBV7-9, the J call TRBJ2-4; D not resolved. Trimming removed 1 base at V and 0 bases at J, with 10 bases between. The CDR3 covers 16 residues. Germline V gives CDR1 SEHNR, CDR2 FQNEAQ (reference sequence).

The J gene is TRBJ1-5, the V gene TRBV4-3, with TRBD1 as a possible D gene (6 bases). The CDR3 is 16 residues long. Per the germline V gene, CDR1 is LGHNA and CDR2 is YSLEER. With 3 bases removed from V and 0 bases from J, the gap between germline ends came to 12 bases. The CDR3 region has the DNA TGCGCCAGCAGCCAGGAGACAGGCTATAGCAATCAGCCCCAGCATTTT. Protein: CASSQETGYSNQPQHF.

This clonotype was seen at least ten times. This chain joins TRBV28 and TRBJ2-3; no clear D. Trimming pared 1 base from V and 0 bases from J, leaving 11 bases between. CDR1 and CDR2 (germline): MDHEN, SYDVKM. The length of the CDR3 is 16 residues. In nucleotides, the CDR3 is TGTGCCAGCAGTTTATTGGGTGACCGAAGCACAGATACGCAGTATTTT. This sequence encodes CASSLLGDRSTDTQYF. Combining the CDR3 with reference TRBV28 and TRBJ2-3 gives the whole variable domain DVKVTQSSRYLVKRTGEKVFLECVQDMDHENMFWYRQDPGLGLRLIYFSYDVKMKEKGDIPEGYSVSREKKERFSLILESASTNQTSMYLCASSLLGDRSTDTQYFGPGTRLTVL.

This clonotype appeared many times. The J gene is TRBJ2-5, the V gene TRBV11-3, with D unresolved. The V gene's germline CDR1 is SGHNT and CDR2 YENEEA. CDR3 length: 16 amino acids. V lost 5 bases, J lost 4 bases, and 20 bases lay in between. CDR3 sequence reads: CASSTNFGPSRETQYF. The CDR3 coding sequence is TGTGCCAGCAGCACTAACTTTGGACCGTCGAGAGAGACCCAGTACTTC.

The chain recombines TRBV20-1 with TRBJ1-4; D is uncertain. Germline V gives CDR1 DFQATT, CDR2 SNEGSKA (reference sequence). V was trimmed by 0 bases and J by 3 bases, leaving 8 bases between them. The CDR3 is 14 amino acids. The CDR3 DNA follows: TGCAGTGCTAGAGATCTGAGATCTAATGAAAAACTGTTTTTT. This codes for CSARDLRSNEKLFF.

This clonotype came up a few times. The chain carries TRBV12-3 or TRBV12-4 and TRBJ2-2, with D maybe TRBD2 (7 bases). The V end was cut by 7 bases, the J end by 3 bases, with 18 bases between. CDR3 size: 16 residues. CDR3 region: CASTLGGGFHTGELFF. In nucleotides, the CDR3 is TGTGCCAGCACCCTAGGGGGGGGGTTCCACACCGGGGAGCTGTTTTTT.

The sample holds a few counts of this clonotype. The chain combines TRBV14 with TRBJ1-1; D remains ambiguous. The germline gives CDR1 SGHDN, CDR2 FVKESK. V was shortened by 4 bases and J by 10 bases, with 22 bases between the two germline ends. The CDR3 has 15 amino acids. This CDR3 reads CASSPILQTGPGAFF. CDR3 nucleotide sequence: TGTGCCAGCAGCCCGATCCTTCAGACGGGCCCGGGAGCTTTCTTT.

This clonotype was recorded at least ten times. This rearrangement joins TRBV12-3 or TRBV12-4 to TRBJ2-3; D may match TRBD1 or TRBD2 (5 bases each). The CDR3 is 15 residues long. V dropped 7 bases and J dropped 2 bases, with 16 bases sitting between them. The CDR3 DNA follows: TGTGCCAGCAATACTGGGGGACGGAACACAGATACGCAGTATTTT. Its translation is CASNTGGRNTDTQYF.

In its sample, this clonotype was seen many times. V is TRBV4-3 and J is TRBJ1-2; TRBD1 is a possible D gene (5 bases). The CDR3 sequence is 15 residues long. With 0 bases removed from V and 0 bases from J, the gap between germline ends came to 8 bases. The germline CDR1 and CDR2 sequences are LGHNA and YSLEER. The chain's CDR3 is CASSQEGVANYGYTF. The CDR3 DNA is TGCGCCAGCAGCCAAGAGGGGGTAGCTAACTATGGCTACACCTTC.

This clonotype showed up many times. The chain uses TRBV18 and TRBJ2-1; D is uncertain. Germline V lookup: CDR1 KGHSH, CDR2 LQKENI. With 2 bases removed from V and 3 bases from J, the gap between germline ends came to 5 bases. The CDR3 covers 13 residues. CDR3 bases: TGTGCCAGCTCACCAGGGGACTACAATGAGCAGTTCTTC. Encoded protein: CASSPGDYNEQFF.

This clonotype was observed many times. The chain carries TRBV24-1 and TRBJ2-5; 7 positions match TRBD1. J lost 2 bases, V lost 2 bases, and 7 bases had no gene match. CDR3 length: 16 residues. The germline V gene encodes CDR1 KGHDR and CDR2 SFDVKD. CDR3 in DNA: TGTGCCACCAGTGATTCCGACCCGACAGGGCAAGAGACCCAGTACTTC. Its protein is CATSDSDPTGQETQYF.

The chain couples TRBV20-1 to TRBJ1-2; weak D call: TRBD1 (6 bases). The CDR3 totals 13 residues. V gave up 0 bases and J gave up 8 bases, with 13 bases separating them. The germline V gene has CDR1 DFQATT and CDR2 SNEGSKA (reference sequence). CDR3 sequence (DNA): TGCAGTGCTAGAGACATAAACAGGGACGGCTACACCTTC. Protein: CSARDINRDGYTF.

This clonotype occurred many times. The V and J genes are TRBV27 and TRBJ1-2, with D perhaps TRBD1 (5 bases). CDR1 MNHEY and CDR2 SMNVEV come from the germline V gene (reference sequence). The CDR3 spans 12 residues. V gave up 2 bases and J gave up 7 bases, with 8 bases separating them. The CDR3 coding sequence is TGTGCCAGCAGTTTAAGGGGACGTGGCTACACCTTC. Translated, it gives CASSLRGRGYTF.

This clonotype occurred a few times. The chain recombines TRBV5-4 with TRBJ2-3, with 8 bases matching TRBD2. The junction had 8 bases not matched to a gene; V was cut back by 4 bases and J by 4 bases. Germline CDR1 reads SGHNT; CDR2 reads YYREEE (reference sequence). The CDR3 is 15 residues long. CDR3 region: CASSGGGLGADTQYF. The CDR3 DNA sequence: TGTGCCAGCAGCGGCGGGGGGCTGGGGGCAGATACGCAGTATTTT.